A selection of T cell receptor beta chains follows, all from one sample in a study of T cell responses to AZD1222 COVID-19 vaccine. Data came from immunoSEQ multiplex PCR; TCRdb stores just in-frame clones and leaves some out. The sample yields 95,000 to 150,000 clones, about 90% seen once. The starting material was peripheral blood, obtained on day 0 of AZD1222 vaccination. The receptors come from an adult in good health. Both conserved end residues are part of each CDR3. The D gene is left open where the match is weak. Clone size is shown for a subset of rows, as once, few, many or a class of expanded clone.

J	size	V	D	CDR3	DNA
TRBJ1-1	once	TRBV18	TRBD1	CASSPTLQGGNTEAFF	TGTGCCAGCTCACCGACCTTACAGGGGGGGAACACTGAAGCTTTCTTT
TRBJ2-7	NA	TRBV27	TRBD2	CASSLTSSGGSGQYF	TGTGCCAGCAGTCTGACGTCTAGCGGGGGTTCAGGGCAGTACTTC
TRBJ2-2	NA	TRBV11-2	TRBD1	CASTPGDRVAGELFF	TGTGCCAGCACCCCTGGGGACAGGGTTGCCGGGGAGCTGTTTTTT
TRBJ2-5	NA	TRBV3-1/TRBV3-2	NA	CASSRSRLYVETQYF	TGTGCCAGCAGCCGATCTCGTCTGTACGTAGAGACCCAGTACTTC
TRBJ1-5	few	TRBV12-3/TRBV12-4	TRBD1	CASSLRGAQPQHF	TGTGCCAGCAGTCTCAGGGGGGCCCAGCCCCAGCATTTT
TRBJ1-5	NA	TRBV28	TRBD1	CASRGQAAQPQHF	TGTGCCAGCAGGGGACAGGCGGCTCAGCCCCAGCATTTT
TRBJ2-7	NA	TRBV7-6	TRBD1	CASSASGTGNHEQYF	TGTGCCAGCAGCGCCTCCGGGACAGGGAACCACGAGCAGTACTTC
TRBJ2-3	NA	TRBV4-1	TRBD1	CASSRDSAELSTDTQYF	TGCGCCAGCAGCCGGGACAGTGCGGAACTTAGCACAGATACGCAGTATTTT
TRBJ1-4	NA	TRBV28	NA	CASSSVRVGDEKLFF	TGTGCCAGCAGTTCTGTTAGGGTTGGGGATGAAAAACTGTTTTTT
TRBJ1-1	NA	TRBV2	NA	CASSETWGTEAFF	TGTGCCAGCAGTGAGACTTGGGGGACTGAAGCTTTCTTT
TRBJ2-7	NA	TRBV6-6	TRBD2	CASSFKLAGVSYEQYF	TGTGCCAGCAGCTTTAAACTAGCGGGAGTCTCGTACGAGCAGTACTTC
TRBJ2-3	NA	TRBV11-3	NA	CASSLQRDFRTDTQYF	TGTGCCAGCAGCTTACAGCGAGACTTCCGCACAGATACGCAGTATTTT
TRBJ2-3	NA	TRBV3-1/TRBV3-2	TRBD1	CASSQVKGAADTQYF	TGTGCCAGCAGCCAAGTTAAGGGGGCGGCAGATACGCAGTATTTT